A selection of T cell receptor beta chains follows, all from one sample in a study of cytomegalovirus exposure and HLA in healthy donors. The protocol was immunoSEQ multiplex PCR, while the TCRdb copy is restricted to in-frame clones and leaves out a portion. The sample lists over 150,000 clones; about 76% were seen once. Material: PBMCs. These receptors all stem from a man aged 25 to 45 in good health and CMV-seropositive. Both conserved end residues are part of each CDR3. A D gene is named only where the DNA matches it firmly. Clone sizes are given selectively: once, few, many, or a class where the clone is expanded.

TGTGCCAGTAGAGCCCTAGATCCTACAGGGCAGTACGGCTACACCTTC CASRALDPTGQYGYTF - - TRBJ1-2 TRBV19 16
TGTGCCAGCAGCCCCTCAAGAGGACTCGACTACAATGAGCAGTTCTTC CASSPSRGLDYNEQFF - - TRBJ2-1 TRBV11-3 16
TGTGCCAGCAGCAAAGGGCTCCTGAACGAGCAGTACTTC CASSKGLLNEQYF - - TRBJ2-7 TRBV21-1 13
TGTGCCAGCAGTTTTAGGACAGTAAGGAACACTGAAGCTTTCTTT CASSFRTVRNTEAFF - - TRBJ1-1 TRBV27 15
TGCGCCAGCAGCCAAGAAATAACACGAACTAGTGTCTATGGCTACACCTTC CASSQEITRTSVYGYTF - - TRBJ1-2 TRBV4-1 17
TGTGCCAGCAGCCCCGGAGGGGGGACAGGGGACAATGAGCAGTTCTTC CASSPGGGTGDNEQFF few TRBD1 TRBJ2-1 TRBV4-2 16
TGCGCCAGCTATAGCGGGAGCTCCTACAATGAGCAGTTCTTC CASYSGSSYNEQFF - TRBD2 TRBJ2-1 TRBV5-1 14
TGTGCCAGCAGCCACCTCCGGGGCTACAATGAGCAGTTCTTC CASSHLRGYNEQFF - - TRBJ2-1 TRBV6-5 14
TGTGCCAGCAGCGCCGACAGTGGGTCCTACGAGCAGTACTTC CASSADSGSYEQYF once - TRBJ2-7 TRBV7-9 14
TGTGCCAGCAGCGGGATAGAAACGTTCTCCTACGAGCAGTACTTC CASSGIETFSYEQYF - - TRBJ2-7 TRBV27 15
TGTGCCAGTAGTCTGGGTCTGGGGCGGCAAGCAGATACGCAGTATTTT CASSLGLGRQADTQYF - - TRBJ2-3 TRBV19 16
TGTGCCAGCAGCTCTCTGACTAGCTTAGCGCAGTACTTC CASSSLTSLAQYF - TRBD2 TRBJ2-7 TRBV7-2 13
TGCGCCAGCAGCCAACTGAGGCAGGGGACTGAAGCTTTCTTT CASSQLRQGTEAFF - - TRBJ1-1 TRBV4-3 14
TGCGCCAGCAGCCCCCAGGAGGCCAGCACAGATACGCAGTATTTT CASSPQEASTDTQYF - - TRBJ2-3 TRBV4-1 15
TGCGCCAGCAGCCCTATTTCAGGGGATTCCTGGAACACTGAAGCTTTCTTT CASSPISGDSWNTEAFF - - TRBJ1-1 TRBV4-1 17
TGTGCCAGCAGTTTAGGGCTCCTCTCCTACGAGCAGTACTTC CASSLGLLSYEQYF - - TRBJ2-7 TRBV28 14
TGTGCCAGCAGTGAATATCTAGCGGGCTCCTACGAGCAGTACTTC CASSEYLAGSYEQYF - TRBD2 TRBJ2-7 TRBV25-1 15
TGTGCCAGCAGCCAAGATGGGACAGGGAGAGTCTATGGCTACACCTTC CASSQDGTGRVYGYTF few TRBD1 TRBJ1-2 TRBV14 16
TGTGCCAGTAGTGGCGGACAGGTGATCGACACCGGGGAGCTGTTTTTT CASSGGQVIDTGELFF few TRBD1 TRBJ2-2 TRBV19 16
TGTGCCAGCAGCCCCGTGGCCTCGCGGGAACAGCCCCAGCATTTT CASSPVASREQPQHF - - TRBJ1-5 TRBV7-8 15
TGTGCCTGTGGGACTATCACAGATACGCAGTATTTT CACGTITDTQYF - TRBD2 TRBJ2-3 TRBV30 12
TGTGCCAGCAGCGTGGGGACTAGCGTGGCCTACGAGCAGTACTTC CASSVGTSVAYEQYF - TRBD2 TRBJ2-7 TRBV9 15
TGTGCTAGCAGCTTACGAGGGAGGGCCGAGACCCAGTACTTC CASSLRGRAETQYF - TRBD2 TRBJ2-5 TRBV7-7 14
TGCAGCGTTGACGCATTAGCGGGGCTGGTTGGTGAGCAGTTCTTC CSVDALAGLVGEQFF - TRBD2 TRBJ2-1 TRBV29-1 15
TGTGCCAGCAGCGTCGCACTAGCGGCCGACAACAATGAGCAGTTCTTC CASSVALAADNNEQFF - TRBD2 TRBJ2-1 TRBV9 16
TGTGCCCACGGGAGGGTGGAGACCCAGTACTTC CAHGRVETQYF - TRBD2 TRBJ2-5 TRBV28 11